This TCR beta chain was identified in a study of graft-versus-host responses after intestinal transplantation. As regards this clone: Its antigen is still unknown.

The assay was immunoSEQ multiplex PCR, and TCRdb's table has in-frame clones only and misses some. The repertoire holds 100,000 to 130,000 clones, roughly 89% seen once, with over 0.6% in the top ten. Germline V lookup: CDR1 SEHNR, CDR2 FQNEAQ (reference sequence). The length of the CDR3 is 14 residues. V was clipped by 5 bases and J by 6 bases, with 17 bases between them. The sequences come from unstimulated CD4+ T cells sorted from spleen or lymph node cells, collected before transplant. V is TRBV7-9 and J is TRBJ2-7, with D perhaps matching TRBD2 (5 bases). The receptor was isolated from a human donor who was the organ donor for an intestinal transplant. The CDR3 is CASSLTREPPEQYF. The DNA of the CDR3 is TGTGCCAGCAGCCTCACGAGGGAGCCCCCCGAGCAGTACTTC.